This is a list of T cell receptor beta chains from one sample in a study of blood T cell repertoires in COVID-19. Method: immunoSEQ multiplex PCR; TCRdb's copy keeps in-frame clones and lacks some. The sample lists 200,000 to 300,000 clones; approximately 86% were seen once. The sequencing sample was made of peripheral blood. Source of these receptors: a woman in her fifties or sixties who had recovered from COVID-19. Each CDR3 is given with its conserved first and last residue. The D gene is left open where the match is weak. Clone size is not always given. Where it is, it says once, few, many or a class for expanded clones.

-,-,TRBV13,TRBJ2-7,CASSRGTRYEQYF,TGTGCCAGCAGCCGCGGGACCCGCTACGAGCAGTACTTC
-,TRBD2,TRBV28,TRBJ2-3,CASSFLTGGADTQYF,TGTGCCAGCAGTTTTCTTACGGGGGGTGCAGATACGCAGTATTTT
-,TRBD2,TRBV5-4,TRBJ2-2,CASGGGPNTGELFF,TGTGCCAGCGGGGGGGGACCGAACACCGGGGAGCTGTTTTTT
-,-,TRBV27,TRBJ1-2,CASSSGYYGYTF,TGTGCCAGCAGTTCGGGGTACTATGGCTACACCTTC
-,-,TRBV5-1,TRBJ2-7,CASSFGPRTDYEQYF,TGCGCCAGCAGCTTTGGACCCCGGACTGACTACGAGCAGTACTTC
once,-,TRBV28,TRBJ1-2,CASSKIERAGYGYTF,TGTGCCAGCAGTAAGATAGAGAGGGCGGGCTATGGCTACACCTTC
-,TRBD2,TRBV7-2,TRBJ2-3,CASSHPAGGPGTDTQYF,TGTGCCAGCAGCCACCCGGCGGGGGGGCCCGGAACAGATACGCAGTATTTT
-,TRBD1,TRBV9,TRBJ2-1,CASSARQGNEQFF,TGTGCCAGCAGCGCAAGACAGGGAAATGAGCAGTTCTTC
-,-,TRBV10-3,TRBJ1-5,CAISEYKGGGLSNQPQHF,TGTGCCATCAGTGAGTACAAGGGTGGGGGCCTAAGCAATCAGCCCCAGCATTTT
-,-,TRBV3-1/TRBV3-2,TRBJ2-7,CASSPLGGGSFYEQYF,TGTGCCAGCAGCCCGCTGGGAGGCGGATCCTTCTACGAGCAGTACTTC
-,TRBD1,TRBV28,TRBJ1-2,CASRWTGGIANYGYTF,TGTGCCAGCAGGTGGACAGGGGGCATCGCTAACTATGGCTACACCTTC
-,-,TRBV7-8,TRBJ2-2,CASSYWAPSGIGELFF,TGTGCCAGCAGCTACTGGGCCCCGTCGGGGATCGGGGAGCTGTTTTTT
-,-,TRBV21-1,TRBJ2-7,CASRGRGDEQYF,TGTGCCAGCAGGGGTAGGGGCGACGAGCAGTACTTC
-,-,TRBV28,TRBJ1-2,CASSTGNLLWGYTF,TGTGCCAGCAGCACCGGGAATCTTTTGTGGGGCTACACCTTC
-,TRBD2,TRBV11-2,TRBJ2-5,CASSLRLAGDQETQYF,TGTGCCAGCAGCCTTAGACTAGCGGGGGACCAAGAGACCCAGTACTTC
-,-,TRBV6-5,TRBJ2-7,CASRRGMDYEQYF,TGTGCCAGCAGAAGAGGCATGGACTACGAGCAGTACTTC
-,-,TRBV7-2,TRBJ1-6,CASSPGLAGNSPLHF,TGTGCCAGCAGCCCCGGCCTTGCGGGGAATTCACCCCTCCACTTT
-,-,TRBV7-7,TRBJ2-5,CASSLEAGPQETQYF,TGTGCTAGCAGCTTAGAGGCTGGGCCCCAAGAGACCCAGTACTTC